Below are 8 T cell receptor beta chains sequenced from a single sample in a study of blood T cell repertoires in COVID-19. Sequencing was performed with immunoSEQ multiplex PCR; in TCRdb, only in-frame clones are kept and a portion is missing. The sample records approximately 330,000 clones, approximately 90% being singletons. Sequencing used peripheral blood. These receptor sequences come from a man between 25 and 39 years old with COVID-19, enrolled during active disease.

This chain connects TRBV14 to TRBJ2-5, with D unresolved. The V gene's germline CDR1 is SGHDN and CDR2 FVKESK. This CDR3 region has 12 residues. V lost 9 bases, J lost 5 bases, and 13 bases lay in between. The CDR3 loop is CASAVVWETQYF. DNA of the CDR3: TGTGCCAGTGCGGTGGTCTGGGAGACCCAGTACTTC.

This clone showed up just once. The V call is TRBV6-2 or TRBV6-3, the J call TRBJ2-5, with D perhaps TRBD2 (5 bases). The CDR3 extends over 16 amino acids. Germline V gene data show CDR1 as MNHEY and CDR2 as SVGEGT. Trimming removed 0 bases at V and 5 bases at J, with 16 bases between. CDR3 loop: CASSYSNGNGGETQYF. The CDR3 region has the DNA TGTGCCAGCAGTTACTCTAACGGGAACGGTGGGGAGACCCAGTACTTC.

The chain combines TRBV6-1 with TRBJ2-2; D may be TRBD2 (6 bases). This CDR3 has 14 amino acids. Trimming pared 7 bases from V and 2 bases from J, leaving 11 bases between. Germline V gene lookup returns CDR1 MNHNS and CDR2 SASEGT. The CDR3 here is CASTLALNTGELFF. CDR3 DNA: TGTGCCAGCACTCTAGCGCTAAACACCGGGGAGCTGTTTTTT.

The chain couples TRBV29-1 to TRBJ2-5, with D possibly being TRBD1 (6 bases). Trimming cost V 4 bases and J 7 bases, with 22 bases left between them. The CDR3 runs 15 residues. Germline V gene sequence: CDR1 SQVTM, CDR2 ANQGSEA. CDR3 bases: TGCAGCGTTGCGAGCCAGACAGGACCTCTCGGGACCCAGTACTTC. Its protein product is CSVASQTGPLGTQYF.

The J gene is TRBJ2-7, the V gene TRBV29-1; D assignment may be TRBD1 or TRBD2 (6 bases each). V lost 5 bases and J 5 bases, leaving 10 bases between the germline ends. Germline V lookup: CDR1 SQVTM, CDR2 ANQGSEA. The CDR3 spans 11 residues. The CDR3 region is CSVQGGHEQYF. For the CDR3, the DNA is TGCAGCGTTCAAGGGGGGCACGAGCAGTACTTC.

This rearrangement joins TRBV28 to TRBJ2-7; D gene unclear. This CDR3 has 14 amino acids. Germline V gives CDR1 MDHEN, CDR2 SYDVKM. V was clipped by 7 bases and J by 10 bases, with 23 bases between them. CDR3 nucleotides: TGTGCCAGCACCCCGGCCTTGGCAGGATTTCGTCAGTACTTC. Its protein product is CASTPALAGFRQYF.

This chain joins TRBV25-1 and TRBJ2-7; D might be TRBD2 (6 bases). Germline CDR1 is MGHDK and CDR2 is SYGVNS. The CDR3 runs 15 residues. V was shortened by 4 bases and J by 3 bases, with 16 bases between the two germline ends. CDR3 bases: TGTGCCAGCAGTGCCCACGGGGGATTTGGCTACGAGCAGTACTTC. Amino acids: CASSAHGGFGYEQYF.

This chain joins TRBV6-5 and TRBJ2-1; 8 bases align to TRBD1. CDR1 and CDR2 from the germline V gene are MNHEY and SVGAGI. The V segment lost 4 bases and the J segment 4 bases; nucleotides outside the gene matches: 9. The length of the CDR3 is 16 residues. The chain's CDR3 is CASSSFQGARYNEQFF. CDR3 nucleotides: TGTGCCAGCAGTTCCTTCCAGGGGGCGCGTTACAATGAGCAGTTCTTC.